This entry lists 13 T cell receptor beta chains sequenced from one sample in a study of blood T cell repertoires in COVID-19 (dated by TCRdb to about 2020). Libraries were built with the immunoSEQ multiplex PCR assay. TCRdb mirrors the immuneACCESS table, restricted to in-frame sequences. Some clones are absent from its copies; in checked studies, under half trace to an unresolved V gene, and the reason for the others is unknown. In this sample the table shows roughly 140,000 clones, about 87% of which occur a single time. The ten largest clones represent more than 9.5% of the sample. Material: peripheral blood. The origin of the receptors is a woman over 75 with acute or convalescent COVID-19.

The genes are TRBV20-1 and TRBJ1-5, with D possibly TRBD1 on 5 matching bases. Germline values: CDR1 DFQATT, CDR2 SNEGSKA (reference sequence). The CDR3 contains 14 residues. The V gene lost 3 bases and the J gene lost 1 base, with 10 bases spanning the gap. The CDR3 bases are TGCAGTGCTAGTCCGGGGGGGAGCAATCAGCCCCAGCATTTT. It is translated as CSASPGGSNQPQHF.

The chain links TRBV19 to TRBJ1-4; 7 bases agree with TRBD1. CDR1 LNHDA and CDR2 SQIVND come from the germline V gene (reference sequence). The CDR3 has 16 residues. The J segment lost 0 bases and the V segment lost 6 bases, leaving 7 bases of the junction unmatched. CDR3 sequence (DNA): TGTGCCAGTAGGAAACGGGACAGCCCAACTAATGAAAAACTGTTTTTT. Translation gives CASRKRDSPTNEKLFF.

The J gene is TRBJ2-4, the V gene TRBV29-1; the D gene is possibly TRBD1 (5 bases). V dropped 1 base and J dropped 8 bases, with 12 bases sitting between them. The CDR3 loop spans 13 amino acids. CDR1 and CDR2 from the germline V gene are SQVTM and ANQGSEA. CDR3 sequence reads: CSVEGGRGDIQYF. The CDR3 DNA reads TGCAGCGTTGAAGGGGGTAGGGGTGACATTCAGTACTTC.

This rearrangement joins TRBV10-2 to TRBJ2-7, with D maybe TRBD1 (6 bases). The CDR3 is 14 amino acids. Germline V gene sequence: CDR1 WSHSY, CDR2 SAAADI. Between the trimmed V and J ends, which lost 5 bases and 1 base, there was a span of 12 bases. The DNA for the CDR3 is TGCGCCAGCAGTAGATTAGGGGGTTCCTACGAGCAGTACTTC. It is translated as CASSRLGGSYEQYF.

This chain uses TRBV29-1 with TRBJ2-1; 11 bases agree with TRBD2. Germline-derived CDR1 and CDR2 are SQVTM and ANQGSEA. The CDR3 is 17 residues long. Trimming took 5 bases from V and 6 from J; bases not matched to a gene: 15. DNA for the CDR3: TGCAGCGTTCATGGTGGTAGCGGGGGGGCTGGGGCCAATGAGCAGTTCTTC. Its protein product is CSVHGGSGGAGANEQFF.

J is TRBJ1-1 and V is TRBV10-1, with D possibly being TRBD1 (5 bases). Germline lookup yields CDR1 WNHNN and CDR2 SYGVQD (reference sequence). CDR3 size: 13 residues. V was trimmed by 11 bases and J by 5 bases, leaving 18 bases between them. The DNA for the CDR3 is TGCGCCGGCCCGGGATGGGGGGAAACTGAAGCTTTCTTT. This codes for CAGPGWGETEAFF.

The CDR3 DNA follows: TGCGCCAGCAGCACTGGGACAGGGGACTCTGGGGCCAACGTCCTGACTTTC. This encodes CASSTGTGDSGANVLTF. The rearrangement uses TRBV5-1 and TRBJ2-6; 10 nucleotides align to TRBD1. The germline V gene has CDR1 SGHRS and CDR2 YFSETQ. The CDR3 runs 17 residues. V shed 4 bases and J 0 bases; nucleotides not matched to a gene: 4.

CDR3 protein: CASSPPNSGDIQYF. In nucleotides, the CDR3 is TGTGCCAGCTCACCACCGAATTCAGGGGACATTCAGTACTTC. The chain uses TRBV18 and TRBJ2-4, with D perhaps TRBD1 (6 bases). The length of the CDR3 is 14 residues. Per the germline V gene, CDR1 is KGHSH and CDR2 is LQKENI. V lost 0 bases and J 8 bases, leaving 11 bases between the germline ends.

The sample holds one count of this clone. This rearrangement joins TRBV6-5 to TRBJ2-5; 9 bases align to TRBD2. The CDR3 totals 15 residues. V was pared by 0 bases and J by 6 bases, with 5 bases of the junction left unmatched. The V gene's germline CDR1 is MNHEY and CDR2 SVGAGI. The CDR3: CASSYSAGGPQTQYF. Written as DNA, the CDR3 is TGTGCCAGCAGTTACTCGGCGGGGGGGCCCCAGACCCAGTACTTC.

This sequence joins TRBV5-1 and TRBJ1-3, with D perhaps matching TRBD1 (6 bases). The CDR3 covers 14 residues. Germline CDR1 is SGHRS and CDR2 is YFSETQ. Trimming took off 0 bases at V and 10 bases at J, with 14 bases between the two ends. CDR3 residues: CASSLAGASSTIYF. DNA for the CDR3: TGCGCCAGCAGCTTGGCAGGGGCGAGTTCGACCATATATTTT.

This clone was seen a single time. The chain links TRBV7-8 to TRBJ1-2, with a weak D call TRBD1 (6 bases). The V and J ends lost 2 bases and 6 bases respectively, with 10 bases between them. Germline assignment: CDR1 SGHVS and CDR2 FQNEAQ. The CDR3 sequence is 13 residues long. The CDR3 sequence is CASSLTGSDGYTF. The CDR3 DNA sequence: TGTGCCAGCAGCTTAACAGGGTCGGATGGCTACACCTTC.

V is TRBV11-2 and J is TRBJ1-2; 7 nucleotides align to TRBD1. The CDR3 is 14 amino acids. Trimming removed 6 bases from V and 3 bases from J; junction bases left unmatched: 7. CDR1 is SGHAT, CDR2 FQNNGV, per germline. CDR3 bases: TGTGCCAGCAGAAAAGACAGGGTGGACTATGGCTACACCTTC. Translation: CASRKDRVDYGYTF.

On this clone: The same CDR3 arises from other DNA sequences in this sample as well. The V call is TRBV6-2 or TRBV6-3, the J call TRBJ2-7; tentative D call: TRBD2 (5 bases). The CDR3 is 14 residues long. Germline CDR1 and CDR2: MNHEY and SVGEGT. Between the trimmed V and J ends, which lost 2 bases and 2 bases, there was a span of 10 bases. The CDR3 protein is CASSYGGGPYEQYF. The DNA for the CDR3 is TGTGCCAGCAGTTACGGTGGAGGCCCCTACGAGCAGTACTTC.